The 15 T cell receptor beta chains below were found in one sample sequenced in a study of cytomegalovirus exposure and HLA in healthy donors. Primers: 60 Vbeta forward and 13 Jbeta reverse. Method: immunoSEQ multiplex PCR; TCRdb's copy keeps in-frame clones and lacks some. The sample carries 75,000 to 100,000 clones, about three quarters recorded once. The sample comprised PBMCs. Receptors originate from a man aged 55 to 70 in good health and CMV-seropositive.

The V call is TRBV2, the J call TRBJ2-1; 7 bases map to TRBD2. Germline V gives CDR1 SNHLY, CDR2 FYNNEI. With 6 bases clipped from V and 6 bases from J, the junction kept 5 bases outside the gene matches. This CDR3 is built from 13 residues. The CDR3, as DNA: TGTGCCAGCAGGGCCGGGACTATCAATGAGCAGTTCTTC. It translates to CASRAGTINEQFF.

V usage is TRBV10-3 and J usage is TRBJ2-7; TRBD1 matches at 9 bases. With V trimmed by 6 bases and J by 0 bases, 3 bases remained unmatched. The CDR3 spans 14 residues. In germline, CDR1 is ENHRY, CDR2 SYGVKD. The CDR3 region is CAIRRDRASYEQYF. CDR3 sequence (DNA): TGTGCCATCAGGCGGGACAGGGCCTCCTACGAGCAGTACTTC.

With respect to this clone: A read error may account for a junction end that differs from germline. CDR3 sequence: CASGENRVDYGYTF. In DNA, the CDR3 is TGTGCCAGCGGTGAAAACAGGGTCGACTATGGCTACACCTTC. The gene calls are TRBV6-4 and TRBJ1-2; a possible D gene is TRBD1 (6 bases). The germline CDR1 and CDR2 sequences are MRHNA and SNTAGT. The CDR3 extends over 14 amino acids.

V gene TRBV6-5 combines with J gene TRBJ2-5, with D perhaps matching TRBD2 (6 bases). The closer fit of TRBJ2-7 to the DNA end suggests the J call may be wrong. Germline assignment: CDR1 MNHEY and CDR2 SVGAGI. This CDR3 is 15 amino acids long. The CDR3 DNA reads TGTGCCAGCAGTCGGGAGTTTCTTTCATCCTACGAGCAGTACTTC. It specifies CASSREFLSSYEQYF.

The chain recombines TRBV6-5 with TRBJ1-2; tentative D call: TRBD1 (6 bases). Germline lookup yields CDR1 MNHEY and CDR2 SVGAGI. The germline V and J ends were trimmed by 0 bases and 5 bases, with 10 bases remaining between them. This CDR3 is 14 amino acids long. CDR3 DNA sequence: TGTGCCAGCAGTTACTCTGGGACAAAATATGGCTACACCTTC. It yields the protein CASSYSGTKYGYTF.

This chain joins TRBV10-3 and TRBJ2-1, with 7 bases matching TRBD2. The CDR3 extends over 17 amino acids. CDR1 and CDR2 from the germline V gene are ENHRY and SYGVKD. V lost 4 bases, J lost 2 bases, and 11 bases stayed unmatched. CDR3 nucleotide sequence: TGTGCCATCAGTGGGAATCTAGCGGCCTCCACCTACAATGAGCAGTTCTTC. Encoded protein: CAISGNLAASTYNEQFF.

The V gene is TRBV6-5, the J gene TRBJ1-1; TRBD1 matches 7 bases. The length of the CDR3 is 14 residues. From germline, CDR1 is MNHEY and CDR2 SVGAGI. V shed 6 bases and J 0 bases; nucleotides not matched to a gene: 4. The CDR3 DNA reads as TGTGCCAGCAGGATCGGGACAGTGAACACTGAAGCTTTCTTT. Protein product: CASRIGTVNTEAFF.

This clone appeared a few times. The DNA of the CDR3 is TGTGCCAGCAGCTCAAAGACAGGGGGCTACACTGAAGCTTTCTTT. Translating gives CASSSKTGGYTEAFF. V is TRBV6-5 and J is TRBJ1-1, with 10 bases that match TRBD1. In germline, CDR1 is MNHEY, CDR2 SVGAGI. The CDR3 length is 15 residues. V gave up 6 bases and J gave up 3 bases; unmatched junction bases: 7.

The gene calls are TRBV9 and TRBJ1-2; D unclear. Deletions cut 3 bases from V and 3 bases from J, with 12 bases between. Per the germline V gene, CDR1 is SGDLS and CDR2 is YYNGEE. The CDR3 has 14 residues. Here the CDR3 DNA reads TGTGCCAGCAGCGGGCTGCAGGTTTACTATGGCTACACCTTC. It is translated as CASSGLQVYYGYTF.

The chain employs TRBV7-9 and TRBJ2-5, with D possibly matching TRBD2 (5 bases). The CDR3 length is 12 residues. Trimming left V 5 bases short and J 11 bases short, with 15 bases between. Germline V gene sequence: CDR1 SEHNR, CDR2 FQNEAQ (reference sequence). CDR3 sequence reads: CASSTGSEEQYF. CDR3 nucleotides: TGTGCCAGCAGCACGGGGTCGGAGGAGCAGTACTTC.

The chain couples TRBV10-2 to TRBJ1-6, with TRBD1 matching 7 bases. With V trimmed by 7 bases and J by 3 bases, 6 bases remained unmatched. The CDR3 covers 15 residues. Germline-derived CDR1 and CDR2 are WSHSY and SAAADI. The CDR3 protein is CASNGQAGYNSPLHF. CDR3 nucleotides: TGCGCCAGCAACGGACAGGCCGGCTATAATTCACCCCTCCACTTT.

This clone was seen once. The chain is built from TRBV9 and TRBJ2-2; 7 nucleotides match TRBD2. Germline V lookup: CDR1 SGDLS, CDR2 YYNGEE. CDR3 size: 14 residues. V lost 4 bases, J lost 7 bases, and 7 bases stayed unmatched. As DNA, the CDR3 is TGTGCCAGCAGCTCCGCAACTAGCGTCGGGGAGCTGTTTTTT. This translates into CASSSATSVGELFF.

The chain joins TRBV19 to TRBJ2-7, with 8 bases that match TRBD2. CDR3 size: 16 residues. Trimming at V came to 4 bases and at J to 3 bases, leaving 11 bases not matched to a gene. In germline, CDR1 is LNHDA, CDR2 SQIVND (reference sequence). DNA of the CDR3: TGTGCCAGTAGTAGGGCGGGGGGCGCGATCTTCTACGAGCAGTACTTC. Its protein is CASSRAGGAIFYEQYF.

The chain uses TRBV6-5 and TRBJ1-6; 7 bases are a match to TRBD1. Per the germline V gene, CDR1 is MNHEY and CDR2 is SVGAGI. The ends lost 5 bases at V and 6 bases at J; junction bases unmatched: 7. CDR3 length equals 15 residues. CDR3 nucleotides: TGTGCCAGCAGTCCTACAGGGGCAGTTAATTCACCCCTCCACTTT. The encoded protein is CASSPTGAVNSPLHF.

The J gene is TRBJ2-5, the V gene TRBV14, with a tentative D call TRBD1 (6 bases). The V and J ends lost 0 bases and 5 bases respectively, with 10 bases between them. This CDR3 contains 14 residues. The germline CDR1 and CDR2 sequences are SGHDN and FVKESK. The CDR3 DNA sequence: TGTGCCAGCAGCCAAGATCTGGGGGCTGAGACCCAGTACTTC. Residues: CASSQDLGAETQYF.